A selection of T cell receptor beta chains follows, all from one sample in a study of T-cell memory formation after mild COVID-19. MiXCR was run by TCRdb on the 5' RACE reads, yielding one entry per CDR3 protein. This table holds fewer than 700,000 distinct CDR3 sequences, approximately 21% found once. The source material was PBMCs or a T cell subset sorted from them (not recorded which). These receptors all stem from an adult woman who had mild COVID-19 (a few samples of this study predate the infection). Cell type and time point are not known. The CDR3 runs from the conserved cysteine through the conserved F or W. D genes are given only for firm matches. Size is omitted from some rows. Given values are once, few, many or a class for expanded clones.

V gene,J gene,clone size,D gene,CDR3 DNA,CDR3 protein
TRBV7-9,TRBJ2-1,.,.,TGTGCCAGCAGCCCGACGCGGATCTACAATGAGCAGTTCTTC,CASSPTRIYNEQFF
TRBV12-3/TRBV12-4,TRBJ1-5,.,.,TGTGCCAGCAGTCCGGCGGGGAGCAATCAGCCCCAGCATTTT,CASSPAGSNQPQHF
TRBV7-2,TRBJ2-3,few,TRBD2,TGTGCCAGCAGCCCCCTCGGAGCGGGGGGGCTAGATACGCAGTATTTT,CASSPLGAGGLDTQYF
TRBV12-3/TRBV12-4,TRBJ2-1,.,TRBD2,TGTGCCAGCAGCCCTACTAGCGGAAATCAGTTCTTC,CASSPTSGNQFF
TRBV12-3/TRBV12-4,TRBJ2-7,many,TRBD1,TGTGCCAGCAGTTTAGGGGGACAGCTACCCTACGAGCAGTACTTC,CASSLGGQLPYEQYF
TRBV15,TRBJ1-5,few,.,TGTGCCACCAGCAGAGGGACAGCTAGCAATCAGCCCCAGCATTTT,CATSRGTASNQPQHF
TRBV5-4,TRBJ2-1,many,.,TGTGCCAGCAGCTTGGACAGGGTCAATGAGCAGTTCTTC,CASSLDRVNEQFF
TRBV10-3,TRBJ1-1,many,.,TGTGCCATCAGTGAGTCTCCCCCTGAAGCTTTCTTT,CAISESPPEAFF
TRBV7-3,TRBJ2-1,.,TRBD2,TGTGCCAGCAGCTTAGCGGGAGTAATCAATGAGCAGTTCTTC,CASSLAGVINEQFF
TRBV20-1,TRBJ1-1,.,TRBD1,TGCAGTGCTAGAGACCGTTACAGGGGGAACACTGAAGCTTTCTTT,CSARDRYRGNTEAFF
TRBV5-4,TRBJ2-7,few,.,TGTGCCAGCAGCTTGGATATCGGCTACGAGCAGTACTTC,CASSLDIGYEQYF
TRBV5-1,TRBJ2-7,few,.,TGCGCCAGCAGCTTGGGCAGGTCAACCACCTACGAGCAGTACTTC,CASSLGRSTTYEQYF
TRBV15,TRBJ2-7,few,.,TGTGCCACCAGCAGAGAAACCCTGAGTGGTGCCTACGAGCAGTACTTC,CATSRETLSGAYEQYF
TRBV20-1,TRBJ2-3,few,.,TGCAGTGCTGAGGGAGATACGCAGTATTTT,CSAEGDTQYF
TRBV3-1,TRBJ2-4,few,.,TGTGCCAGCAGCCAAGGGGCTTCTATTCAGTACTTC,CASSQGASIQYF
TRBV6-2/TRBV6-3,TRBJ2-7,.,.,TGTGCCAGCAGTTACTCTAGGCGGGCCCCGATGACCTACGAGCAGTACTTC,CASSYSRRAPMTYEQYF
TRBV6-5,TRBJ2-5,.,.,TGTGCCAGCAGTTACGGGGGGGCTGGGCGACGGCAAGAGACCCAGTACTTC,CASSYGGAGRRQETQYF
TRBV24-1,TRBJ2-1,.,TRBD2,TGTGCCACCAGTGATTTCGGCCTAGCGGACAATGAGCAGTTCTTC,CATSDFGLADNEQFF
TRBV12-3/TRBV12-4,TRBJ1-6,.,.,TGTGCCAGCAGACCCGGACCATCCCCACCCCTCCACTTT,CASRPGPSPPLHF
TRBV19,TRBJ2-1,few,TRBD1,TGTGCCAGTAGTATACCAGGGGGCGGATACAATGAGCAGTTCTTC,CASSIPGGGYNEQFF
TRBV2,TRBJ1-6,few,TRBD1,TGTGCCAGCAGCTTGGACAGGGAGAGCTCCTATAATTCACCCCTCCACTTT,CASSLDRESSYNSPLHF
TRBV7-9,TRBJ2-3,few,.,TGTGCCAGCGGGGAGCAGTATTTT,CASGEQYF
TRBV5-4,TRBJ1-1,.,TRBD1,TGTGCCAGCAGCTTGCCCGGGACAGGGGGCACTGAAGCTTTCTTT,CASSLPGTGGTEAFF
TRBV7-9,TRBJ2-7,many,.,TGTGCCAGCAGCCCTAGATTCGTCGAGCAGTACTTC,CASSPRFVEQYF
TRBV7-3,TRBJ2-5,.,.,TGTGCCAGCAGCTTATTCGGGAACATCCCCTCGGAGACCCAGTACTTC,CASSLFGNIPSETQYF
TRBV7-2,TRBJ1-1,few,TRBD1,TGTGCCAGCAGCTCACCACCGGGACAGGCGCCCTCTATGAACACTGAAGCTTTCTTT,CASSSPPGQAPSMNTEAFF
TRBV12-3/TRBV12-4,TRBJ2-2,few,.,TGTGCCAGCAGTTTGGGGCAGGAGACGAACACCGGGGAGCTGTTTTTT,CASSLGQETNTGELFF
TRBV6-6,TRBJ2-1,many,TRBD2,TGTGCCAGCAGTTACCCGGGACTAGCGGGGGGATTATACTCCTACAATGAGCAGTTCTTC,CASSYPGLAGGLYSYNEQFF
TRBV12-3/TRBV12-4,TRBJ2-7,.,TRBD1,TGTGCCAGCAGCACAACCGGGGACAGCCGCCGCGAGCAGTACTTC,CASSTTGDSRREQYF
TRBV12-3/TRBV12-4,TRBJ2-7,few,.,TGTGCCAGCAGTTTAGCGGGGGGTAGCGGCGCTTCCTACGAGCAGTACTTC,CASSLAGGSGASYEQYF
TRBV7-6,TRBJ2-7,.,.,TGTGCCAGCACCCCTGAACTAGATCCCCACGAGCAGTACTTC,CASTPELDPHEQYF
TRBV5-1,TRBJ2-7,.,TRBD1,TGCGCCAGCAGCCCCGGGGCCGGACAGGGGGCTTACGAGCAGTACTTC,CASSPGAGQGAYEQYF
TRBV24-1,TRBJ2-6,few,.,TGTGCCACCAGCGACACCGCCAGGGGAACTGGGGCCAACGTCCTGACTTTC,CATSDTARGTGANVLTF
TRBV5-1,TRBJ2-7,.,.,TGCGCCAGCAGACCGCGGGACGTTTTTGAGGAGCAGTACTTC,CASRPRDVFEEQYF
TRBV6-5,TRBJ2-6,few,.,TGTGCCAGCACAACCGGGGGTGGGGCCAACGTCCTGACTTTC,CASTTGGGANVLTF
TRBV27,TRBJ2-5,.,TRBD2,TGTGCCAGCAGTCCGAGACTAGCGGGGAAACAAGAGACCCAGTACTTC,CASSPRLAGKQETQYF
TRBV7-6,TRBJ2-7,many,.,TGTGCCAGCAGTCCAAACCCCTACGAGCAGTACTTC,CASSPNPYEQYF
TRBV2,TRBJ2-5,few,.,TGTGCCAGCAGTTTGGTAGCTGGGACCCAGTACTTC,CASSLVAGTQYF
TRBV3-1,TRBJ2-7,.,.,TGTGCCAGCAGGGCCGACAGCACAGCTCCCTACGAGCAGTACTTC,CASRADSTAPYEQYF
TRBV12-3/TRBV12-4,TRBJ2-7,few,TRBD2,TGTGCCAGCAGTTTCTCTGGGACTAGCGGGAAGTACGAGCAGTACTTC,CASSFSGTSGKYEQYF
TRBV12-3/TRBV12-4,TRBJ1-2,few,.,TGTGCCAGCACCTGGGATGGAGGCTACACCTTC,CASTWDGGYTF
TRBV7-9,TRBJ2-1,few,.,TGTGCCAGCAGGCCTACTACCGGAGAGCAGTTCTTC,CASRPTTGEQFF
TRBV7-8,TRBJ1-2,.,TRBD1,TGTGCCAGCAGCTTCCCCTCTACAGGGGCTGGCTACACCTTC,CASSFPSTGAGYTF
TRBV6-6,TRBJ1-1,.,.,TGTGCCAGCGTGATCAACACTGAAGCTTTCTTT,CASVINTEAFF
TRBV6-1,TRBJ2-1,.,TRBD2,TGTGCCAGCAGTGATCGGACTAGCGGGGGTTACAATGAGCAGTTCTTC,CASSDRTSGGYNEQFF
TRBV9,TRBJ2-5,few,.,TGTGCCAGCAGCGTAGGGACAGTTAGAGAGACCCAGTACTTC,CASSVGTVRETQYF
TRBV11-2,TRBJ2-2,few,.,TGTGCCAGCAGCCCGGACGCTTTTGGGAACACCGGGGAGCTGTTTTTT,CASSPDAFGNTGELFF
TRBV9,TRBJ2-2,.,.,TGTGCCAGCAGCGTAGGGGCGACGGGGGCCGGGGAGCTGTTTTTT,CASSVGATGAGELFF
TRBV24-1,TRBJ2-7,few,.,TGTGCCACCAGTGATTTTAACGGGAGCTCCTACGAGCAGTACTTC,CATSDFNGSSYEQYF
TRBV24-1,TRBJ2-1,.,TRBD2,TGTGCCACCCGGGGGACTAGCGGGGTGGATGAGCAGTTCTTC,CATRGTSGVDEQFF
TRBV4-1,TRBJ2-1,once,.,TGCGCCAGCAGCCAAGAAATGGGGCAAGGTTTTCTGAATGAGCAGTTCTTC,CASSQEMGQGFLNEQFF
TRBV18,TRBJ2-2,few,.,TGTGCCAGCTCACCACCATCCGCAGTTTGGGAGCTGTTTTTT,CASSPPSAVWELFF
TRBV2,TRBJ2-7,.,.,TGTGCCAGCAGTGAAGGGGGGACAACCTACGAGCAGTACTTC,CASSEGGTTYEQYF
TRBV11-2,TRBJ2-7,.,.,TGTGCCAGCAGTTCCGCTAGATCGTCCGGTGACGAGCAGTACTTC,CASSSARSSGDEQYF
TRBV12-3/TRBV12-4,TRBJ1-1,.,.,TGTGCCAGCAGCCAACCGGGGCGAGGTTACACTGAAGCTTTCTTT,CASSQPGRGYTEAFF
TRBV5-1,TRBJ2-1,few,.,TGCGCCAGCAGCTTGGCCACCAGGGGCCATGAGCAGTTCTTC,CASSLATRGHEQFF
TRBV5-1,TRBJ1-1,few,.,TGCGCCAGCAGCTCCGGATTCACAGGGCACATGAACACTGAAGCTTTCTTT,CASSSGFTGHMNTEAFF